The clone carrying this T cell receptor (beta chain) was seen just once. The sample comes from a study of control samples from healthy donors and cancer patients. Germline CDR1 KGHSH, CDR2 LQKENI. The CDR3 spans 16 residues. Trimming took off 3 bases at V and 4 bases at J, with 13 bases between the two ends. The method was immunoSEQ multiplex PCR; TCRdb's version includes in-frame clones alone and lacks a portion of them. This table holds some 65,000 clones, around four fifths found once. The receptor's source is a woman aged 45-65 years with lung cancer. V usage is TRBV18 and J usage is TRBJ1-6; tentative D call: TRBD1 (5 bases). The sequencing sample was made of PBMCs. The CDR3 bases are TGTGCCAGCTCACCCCAGGGTAATGGGTATAATTCACCCCTCCACTTT. This codes for CASSPQGNGYNSPLHF.